This paragraph reports one T cell receptor beta chain. Each CDR3 protein gets one entry after TCRdb re-called the RACE reads with MiXCR. This table holds around 250,000 distinct CDR3 sequences, about 9.4% found once. Stated time point: pre-sensitization, week 0. The treatment is: therapeutic diphenylcyclopropenone sensitization with weekly scalp DPC. The data derive from a study of human T cells and chemical hapten exposure. The germline CDR1 and CDR2 sequences are DFQATT and SNEGSKA (reference sequence). V lost 0 bases and J 2 bases, leaving 14 bases between the germline ends. CDR3 length: 15 amino acids.

This receptor was identified in a woman in her forties with alopecia areata. Some clones in this sample may be carry-over from other donors' samples. The chain joins TRBV20-1 to TRBJ2-7; D perhaps matches TRBD2 (5 bases). Here the sequenced sample was whole blood, taken in connection with sensitization to the hapten diphenylcyclopropenone (DPC). The CDR3: CSAREGTGIAYEQYF. The CDR3 nucleotides are TGCAGTGCTAGAGAAGGTACGGGAATCGCCTACGAGCAGTACTTC.